Below, 7 T cell receptor beta chains from the same sample are listed, as sequenced in a study of blood T cell repertoires in COVID-19. Data came from immunoSEQ multiplex PCR; TCRdb stores just in-frame clones and leaves some out. The sample yields about 150,000 clones, about 86% seen once. The sample was peripheral blood. These receptors were taken from a man aged 70 or older with acute or convalescent COVID-19.

The CDR3 loop is CASSVGDRVREQYF. CDR3 DNA sequence: TGTGCCAGCAGCGTGGGGGACAGGGTTCGCGAGCAGTACTTC. The chain employs TRBV9 and TRBJ2-7; TRBD1 matches 9 bases. Germline V CDR1 and CDR2: SGDLS, YYNGEE. With V trimmed by 2 bases and J by 6 bases, 6 bases remained unmatched. The CDR3 covers 14 residues.

J is TRBJ2-3 and V is TRBV7-2, with 10 positions matching TRBD2. This CDR3 has 15 residues. Trimming at V came to 6 bases and at J to 4 bases, leaving 7 bases not matched to a gene. In germline, CDR1 is SGHTA, CDR2 FQGNSA. In DNA, the CDR3 is TGTGCCAGCAGTCAACTGGGACTAGCGTCAGATACGCAGTATTTT. It specifies CASSQLGLASDTQYF.

The V call is TRBV5-4, the J call TRBJ1-5; 9 bases agree with TRBD1. The CDR3 length is 16 residues. The V gene's germline CDR1 is SGHNT and CDR2 YYREEE (reference sequence). Trimming at V came to 1 base and at J to 2 bases, leaving 4 bases not matched to a gene. In DNA, the CDR3 is TGTGCCAGCAGCTTGAGGGGACAGGGTGGCAATCAGCCCCAGCATTTT. This sequence encodes CASSLRGQGGNQPQHF.

V usage is TRBV7-9 and J usage is TRBJ2-5, with D perhaps matching TRBD2 (6 bases). The germline CDR1 and CDR2 sequences are SEHNR and FQNEAQ (reference sequence). The V gene lost 2 bases and the J gene lost 0 bases, with 13 bases spanning the gap. The CDR3 runs 16 residues. In DNA, the CDR3 is TGTGCCAGCAGCTTACCATTACTAGCCGACCAAGAGACCCAGTACTTC. As protein: CASSLPLLADQETQYF.

This clone was seen only once. The chain links TRBV28 to TRBJ2-5; D ambiguous. The V end was cut by 8 bases, the J end by 1 base, with 14 bases between. This CDR3 region has 14 residues. Germline lookup yields CDR1 MDHEN and CDR2 SYDVKM. The CDR3: CASLKTAGQETQYF. The CDR3, as DNA: TGTGCCAGCCTAAAAACGGCAGGCCAAGAGACCCAGTACTTC. Full variable domain (missing parts from reference TRBV28 and TRBJ2-5): DVKVTQSSRYLVKRTGEKVFLECVQDMDHENMFWYRQDPGLGLRLIYFSYDVKMKEKGDIPEGYSVSREKKERFSLILESASTNQTSMYLCASLKTAGQETQYFGPGTRLLVL.

This chain links TRBV6-2 or TRBV6-3 with TRBJ2-7; perhaps TRBD1 as D (5 bases). With 4 bases removed from V and 4 bases from J, the gap between germline ends came to 11 bases. The CDR3 sequence is 13 residues long. Germline V lookup: CDR1 MNHEY, CDR2 SVGEGT. CDR3 bases: TGTGCCAGCAGTTGGCAGGGATTGTACGAGCAGTACTTC. It is translated as CASSWQGLYEQYF.

V and J are TRBV6-6 and TRBJ1-3; 8 bases are shared with TRBD1. After removal of 10 bases from V and 2 bases from J, the junction contained 10 bases not matched to a gene. The germline CDR1 and CDR2 sequences are MNHNY and SVGAGI (reference sequence). CDR3 length: 15 amino acids. The CDR3 sequence is CATAQDRETGNTIYF. The CDR3, as DNA: TGTGCCACTGCGCAGGACAGGGAAACTGGAAACACCATATATTTT.